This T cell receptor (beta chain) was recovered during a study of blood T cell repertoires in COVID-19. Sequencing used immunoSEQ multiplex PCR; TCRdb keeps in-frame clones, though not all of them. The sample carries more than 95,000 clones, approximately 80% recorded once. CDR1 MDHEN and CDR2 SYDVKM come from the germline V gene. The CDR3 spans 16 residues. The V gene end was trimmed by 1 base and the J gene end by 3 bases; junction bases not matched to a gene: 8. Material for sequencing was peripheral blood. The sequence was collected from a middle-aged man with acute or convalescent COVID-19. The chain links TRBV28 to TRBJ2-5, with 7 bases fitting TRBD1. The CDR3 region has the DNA TGTGCCAGCAGTTTATCAGACAGGGTGGGGAAAGAGACCCAGTACTTC. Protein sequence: CASSLSDRVGKETQYF.